This TCR beta chain emerged from a study of blood T cell repertoires in COVID-19. Sequencing was performed with immunoSEQ multiplex PCR; in TCRdb, only in-frame clones are kept and a portion is missing. Of about 330,000 clones in the sample, approximately 87% were seen once. The germline gives CDR1 LNHDA, CDR2 SQIVND (reference sequence). CDR3 size: 15 residues. The junction had 2 bases not matched to a gene; V was cut back by 4 bases and J by 3 bases. The sequenced sample was PBMCs or T cells enriched from blood (not recorded which). V is TRBV19 and J is TRBJ2-1, with TRBD2 matching 11 bases. The receptor's source is a young woman who had recovered from COVID-19. As DNA, the CDR3 is TGTGCCAGTAGTAAGACTAGCGGGGTCTACAATGAGCAGTTCTTC. The encoded protein is CASSKTSGVYNEQFF.